This TCR beta chain is from a study of shared clonotypes between healthy human individuals. Across the whole study: The plates for each donor numbered three CD4 naive, three CD4 memory, two CD8 naive and one CD8 memory.

The CDR3 contains 13 residues. V lost 0 bases to trimming and J lost 7 bases, with 10 bases between them. Per germline, CDR1 GTSNPN and CDR2 SVGIG (reference sequence). Everyone who donated was a Caucasian adult who lived in Nashville, Tennessee. Replicate sorted-subset PCRs were loaded with 150 to 250 ng DNA, 29,000 or so T cell genomes. Sequencing used immunoSEQ multiplex PCR; TCRdb keeps in-frame clones, though not all of them. The table lists 550,000 to 850,000 clones, just under 75% of them singletons. This clone appeared a few times. What it recognizes is unknown. Study-wide points: Naive CD4 clonotypes overlapped across several donors at roughly 5%.

The clonotype originates from a woman aged 25 to 39 in good health. The chain has TRBV30 and TRBJ1-5; D gene ambiguous. The source material was memory CD4+ T cells sorted from blood. Subset given: CD45RA-negative fraction. DNA of the CDR3: TGTGCCTGGAGTGTACAATGGGGACAGCCCCAGCATTTT. This codes for CAWSVQWGQPQHF.